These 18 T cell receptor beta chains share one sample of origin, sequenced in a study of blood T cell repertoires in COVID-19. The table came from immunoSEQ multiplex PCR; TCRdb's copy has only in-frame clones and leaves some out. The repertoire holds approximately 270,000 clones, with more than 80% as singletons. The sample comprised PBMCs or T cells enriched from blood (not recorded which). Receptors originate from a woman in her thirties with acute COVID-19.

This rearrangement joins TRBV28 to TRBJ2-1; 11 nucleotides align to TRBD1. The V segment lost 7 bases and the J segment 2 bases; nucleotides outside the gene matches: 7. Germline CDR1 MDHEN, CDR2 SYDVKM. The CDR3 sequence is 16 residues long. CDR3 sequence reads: CASTRGTGGPYNEQFF. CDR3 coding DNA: TGTGCCAGCACCCGTGGGACAGGGGGACCCTACAATGAGCAGTTCTTC.

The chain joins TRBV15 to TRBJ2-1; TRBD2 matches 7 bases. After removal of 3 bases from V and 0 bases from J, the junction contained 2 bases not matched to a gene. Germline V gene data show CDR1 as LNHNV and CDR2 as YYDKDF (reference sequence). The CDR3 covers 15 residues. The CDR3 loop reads CATSRSGTSYNEQFF. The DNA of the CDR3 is TGTGCCACCAGCAGGAGCGGGACCTCCTACAATGAGCAGTTCTTC.

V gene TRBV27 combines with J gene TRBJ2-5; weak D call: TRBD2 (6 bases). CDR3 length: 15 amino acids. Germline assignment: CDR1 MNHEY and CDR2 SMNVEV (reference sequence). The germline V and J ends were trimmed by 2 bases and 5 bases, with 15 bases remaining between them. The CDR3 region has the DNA TGTGCCAGCAGTTTAGTGGGTGGCGGGATGGAGACCCAGTACTTC. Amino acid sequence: CASSLVGGGMETQYF.

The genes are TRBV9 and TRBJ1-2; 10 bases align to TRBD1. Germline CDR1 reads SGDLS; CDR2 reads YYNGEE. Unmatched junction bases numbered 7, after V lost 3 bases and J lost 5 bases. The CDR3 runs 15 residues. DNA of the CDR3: TGTGCCAGCAGCGGGCGGACAGGGGGTCAGTATGGCTACACCTTC. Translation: CASSGRTGGQYGYTF.

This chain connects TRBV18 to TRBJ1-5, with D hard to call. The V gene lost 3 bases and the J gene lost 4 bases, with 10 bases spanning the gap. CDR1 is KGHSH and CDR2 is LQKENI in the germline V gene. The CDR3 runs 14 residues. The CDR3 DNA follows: TGTGCCAGCTCACCCACGACGGAGAATCAGCCCCAGCATTTT. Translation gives CASSPTTENQPQHF.

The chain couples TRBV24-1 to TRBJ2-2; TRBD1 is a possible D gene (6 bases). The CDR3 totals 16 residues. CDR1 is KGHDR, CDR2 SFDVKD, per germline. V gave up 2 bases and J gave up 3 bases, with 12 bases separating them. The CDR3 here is CATSDSSDRYTGELFF. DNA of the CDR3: TGTGCCACCAGTGATTCCTCGGACAGATACACCGGGGAGCTGTTTTTT.

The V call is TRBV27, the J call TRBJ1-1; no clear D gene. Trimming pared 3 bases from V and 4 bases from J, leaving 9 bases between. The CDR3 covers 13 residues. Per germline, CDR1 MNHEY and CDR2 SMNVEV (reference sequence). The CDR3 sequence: CASSLYRSTEAFF. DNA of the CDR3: TGTGCCAGCAGTTTGTACAGAAGCACTGAAGCTTTCTTT.

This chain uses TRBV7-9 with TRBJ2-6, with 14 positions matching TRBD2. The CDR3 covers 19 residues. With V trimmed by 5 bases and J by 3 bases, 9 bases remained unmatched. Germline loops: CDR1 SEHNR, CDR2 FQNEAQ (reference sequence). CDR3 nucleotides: TGTGCCAGCAGCCCAGGGACTAGCGGGAGTCCAAGTGGGGCCAACGTCCTGACTTTC. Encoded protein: CASSPGTSGSPSGANVLTF.

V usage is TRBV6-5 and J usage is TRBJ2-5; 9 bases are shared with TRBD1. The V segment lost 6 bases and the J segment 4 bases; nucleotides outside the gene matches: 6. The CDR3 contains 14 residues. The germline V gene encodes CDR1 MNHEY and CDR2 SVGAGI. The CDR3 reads CASRQQGAVETQYF. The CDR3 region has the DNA TGTGCCAGCAGACAACAGGGGGCGGTAGAGACCCAGTACTTC.

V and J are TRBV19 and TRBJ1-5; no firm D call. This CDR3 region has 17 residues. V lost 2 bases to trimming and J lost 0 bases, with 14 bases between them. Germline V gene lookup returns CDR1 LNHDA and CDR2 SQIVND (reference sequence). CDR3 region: CASSILLQADSNQPQHF. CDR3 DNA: TGTGCCAGTAGTATACTGCTCCAGGCCGATAGCAATCAGCCCCAGCATTTT.

The CDR3 sequence: CATVGDLYGYTF. CDR3 nucleotide sequence: TGTGCCACCGTAGGGGATTTGTATGGCTACACCTTC. This chain connects TRBV10-3 to TRBJ1-2; tentatively, D is TRBD1 (5 bases). The CDR3 length is 12 residues. Trimming removed 10 bases at V and 5 bases at J, with 14 bases between. In germline, CDR1 is ENHRY, CDR2 SYGVKD.

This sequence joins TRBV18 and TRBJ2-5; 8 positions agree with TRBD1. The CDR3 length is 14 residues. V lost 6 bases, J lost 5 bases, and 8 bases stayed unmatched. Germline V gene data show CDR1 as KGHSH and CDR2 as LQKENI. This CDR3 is CASSLRGPGETQYF. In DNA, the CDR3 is TGTGCCAGCTCCCTCAGGGGGCCAGGGGAGACCCAGTACTTC. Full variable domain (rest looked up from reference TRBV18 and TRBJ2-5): NAGVMQNPRHLVRRRGQEARLRCSPMKGHSHVYWYRQLPEEGLKFMVYLQKENIIDESGMPKERFSAEFPKEGPSILRIQQVVRGDSAAYFCASSLRGPGETQYFGPGTRLLVL.

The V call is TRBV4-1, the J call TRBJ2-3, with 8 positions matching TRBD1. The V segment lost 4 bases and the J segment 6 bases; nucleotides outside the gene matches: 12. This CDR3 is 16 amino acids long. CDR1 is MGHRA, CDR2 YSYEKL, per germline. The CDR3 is CASSPLGQVGGDTQYF. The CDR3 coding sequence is TGCGCCAGCAGCCCCCTGGGACAGGTGGGTGGGGATACGCAGTATTTT.

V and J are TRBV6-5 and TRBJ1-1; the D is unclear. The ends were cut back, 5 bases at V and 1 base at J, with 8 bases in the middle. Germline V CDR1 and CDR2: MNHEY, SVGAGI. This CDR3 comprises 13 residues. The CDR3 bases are TGTGCCAGCAGTACGACGGGGAACACTGAAGCTTTCTTT. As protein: CASSTTGNTEAFF.

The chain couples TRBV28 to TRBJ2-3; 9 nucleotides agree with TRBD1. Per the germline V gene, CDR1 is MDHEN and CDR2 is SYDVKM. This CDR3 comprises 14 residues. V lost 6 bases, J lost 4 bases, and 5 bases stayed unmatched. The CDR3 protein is CASRPGQGSDTQYF. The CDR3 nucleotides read TGTGCCAGCAGGCCGGGACAGGGATCAGATACGCAGTATTTT.

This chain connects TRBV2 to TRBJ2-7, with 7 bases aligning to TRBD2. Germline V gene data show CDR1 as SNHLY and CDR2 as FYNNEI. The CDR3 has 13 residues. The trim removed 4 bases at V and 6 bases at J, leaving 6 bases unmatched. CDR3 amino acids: CASSGLLATEQYF. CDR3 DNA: TGTGCCAGCAGTGGCCTACTAGCGACCGAGCAGTACTTC.

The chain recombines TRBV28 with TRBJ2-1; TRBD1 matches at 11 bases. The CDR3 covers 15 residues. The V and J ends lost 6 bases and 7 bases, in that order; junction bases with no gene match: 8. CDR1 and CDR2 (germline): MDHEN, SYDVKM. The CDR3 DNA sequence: TGTGCCAGCAGCTCTGGGACAGGGGGAAAGAATGAGCAGTTCTTC. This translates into CASSSGTGGKNEQFF.

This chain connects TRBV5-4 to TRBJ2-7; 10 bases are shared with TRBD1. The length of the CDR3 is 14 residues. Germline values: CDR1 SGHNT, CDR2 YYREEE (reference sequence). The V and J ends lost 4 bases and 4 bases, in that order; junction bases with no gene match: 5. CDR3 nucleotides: TGTGCCAGCAGCCCGACAGGGGGCTCTTACGAGCAGTACTTC. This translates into CASSPTGGSYEQYF.